This entry lists 5 T cell receptor beta chains sequenced from one sample in a study of blood T cell repertoires in COVID-19. The protocol was immunoSEQ multiplex PCR, while the TCRdb copy is restricted to in-frame clones and leaves out a portion. Of 350,000 to 450,000 clones in the sample, roughly 90% are singletons; the top ten hold 7.1%. The specimen sequenced was peripheral blood. The receptors come from an older woman with COVID-19, enrolled during active disease.

The chain joins TRBV5-6 to TRBJ2-1, with 7 bases that match TRBD1. This CDR3 is built from 14 residues. The germline V gene encodes CDR1 SGHDT and CDR2 YYEEEE. Trimming at V came to 4 bases and at J to 3 bases, leaving 4 bases not matched to a gene. The DNA for the CDR3 is TGTGCCAGCAGCGTTTGGGACAGCTACAATGAGCAGTTCTTC. Encoded protein: CASSVWDSYNEQFF.

CDR3 residues: CASSELDAGNEAKNIQYF. DNA of the CDR3: TGTGCCAGCAGTGAATTGGACGCGGGAAACGAAGCCAAAAACATTCAGTACTTC. This chain connects TRBV25-1 to TRBJ2-4; D is possibly TRBD2 (6 bases). The CDR3 runs 18 residues. Between the trimmed V and J ends, which lost 1 base and 0 bases, there was a span of 16 bases. CDR1 is MGHDK, CDR2 SYGVNS, per germline.

This rearrangement joins TRBV4-3 to TRBJ1-4, with TRBD1 matching over 12 bases. The CDR3 has 15 amino acids. Germline lookup yields CDR1 LGHNA and CDR2 YSLEER. V gave up 4 bases and J gave up 9 bases; unmatched junction bases: 6. The CDR3 nucleotides read TGCGCCAGCAGCCTAGCTGGGACAGGGGGCCAAAAACTGTTTTTT. As protein: CASSLAGTGGQKLFF.

This sequence joins TRBV7-9 and TRBJ1-1, with D perhaps matching TRBD1 (5 bases). This CDR3 has 12 residues. V was clipped by 4 bases and J by 5 bases, with 8 bases between them. Germline V gene sequence: CDR1 SEHNR, CDR2 FQNEAQ (reference sequence). The DNA of the CDR3 is TGTGCCAGCAGCTCGAGACAGACTGAAGCTTTCTTT. The encoded protein is CASSSRQTEAFF.

The chain joins TRBV5-5 to TRBJ1-1; 11 bases are a match to TRBD1. CDR3 length equals 15 residues. Germline trimming cut 0 bases from V and 11 bases from J; bases unmatched to any gene: 9. The germline V gene encodes CDR1 SGHKS and CDR2 YYEKEE (reference sequence). CDR3 bases: TGTGCCAGCAGCTTGGTCGCTTGGGACAGGGGGGGGGCTTTCTTT. This gives the protein CASSLVAWDRGGAFF.